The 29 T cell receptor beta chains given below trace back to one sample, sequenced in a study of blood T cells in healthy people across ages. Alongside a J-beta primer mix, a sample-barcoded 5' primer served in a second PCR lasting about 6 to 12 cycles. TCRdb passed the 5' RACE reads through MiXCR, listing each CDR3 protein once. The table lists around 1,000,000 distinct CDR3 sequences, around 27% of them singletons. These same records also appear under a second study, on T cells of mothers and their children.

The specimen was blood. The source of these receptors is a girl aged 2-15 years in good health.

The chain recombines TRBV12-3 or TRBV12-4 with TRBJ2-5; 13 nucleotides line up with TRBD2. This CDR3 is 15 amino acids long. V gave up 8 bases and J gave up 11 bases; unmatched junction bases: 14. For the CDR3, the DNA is TGTGCCAGCCGGACCGGGACTAGCGGGGAGTTGGAGCAGTACTTC. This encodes CASRTGTSGELEQYF.

CDR3 residues: CASSLIGGGHYEQYF. In DNA, the CDR3 is TGTGCCAGCAGCTTAATAGGCGGGGGGCACTACGAGCAGTACTTC. The V gene is TRBV7-2, the J gene TRBJ2-7; 8 bases fit TRBD2. Germline CDR1 reads SGHTA; CDR2 reads FQGNSA. This CDR3 comprises 15 residues. V lost 2 bases, J lost 3 bases, and 6 bases stayed unmatched.

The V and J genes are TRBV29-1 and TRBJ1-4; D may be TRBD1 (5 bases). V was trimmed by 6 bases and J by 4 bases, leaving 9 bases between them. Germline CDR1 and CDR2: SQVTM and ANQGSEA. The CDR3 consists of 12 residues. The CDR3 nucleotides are TGCAGCGTGGGGGAAGTTAATGAAAAACTGTTTTTT. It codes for CSVGEVNEKLFF. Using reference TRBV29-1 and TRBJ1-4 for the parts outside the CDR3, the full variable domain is SAVISQKPSRDICQRGTSLTIQCQVDSQVTMMFWYRQQPGQSLTLIATANQGSEATYESGFVIDKFPISRPNLTFSTLTVSNMSPEDSSIYLCSVGEVNEKLFFGSGTQLSVL.

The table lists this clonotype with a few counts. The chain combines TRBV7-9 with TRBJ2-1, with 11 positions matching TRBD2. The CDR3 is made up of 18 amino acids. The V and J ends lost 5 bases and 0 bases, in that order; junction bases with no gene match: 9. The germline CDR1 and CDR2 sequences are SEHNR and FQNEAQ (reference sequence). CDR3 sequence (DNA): TGTGCCAGCAGCGTTACTAGCGGGGGAAGAAGCTCCTACAATGAGCAGTTCTTC. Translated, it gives CASSVTSGGRSSYNEQFF. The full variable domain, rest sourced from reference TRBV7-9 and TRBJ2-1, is DTGVSQNPRHKITKRGQNVTFRCDPISEHNRLYWYRQTLGQGPEFLTYFQNEAQLEKSRLLSDRFSAERPKGSFSTLEIQRTEQGDSAMYLCASSVTSGGRSSYNEQFFGPGTRLTVL.

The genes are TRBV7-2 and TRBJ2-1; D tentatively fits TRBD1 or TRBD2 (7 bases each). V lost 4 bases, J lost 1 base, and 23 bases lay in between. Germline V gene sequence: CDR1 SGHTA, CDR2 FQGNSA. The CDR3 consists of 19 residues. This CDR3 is CASSSSTGWGGFSYNEQFF. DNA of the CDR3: TGTGCCAGCAGCTCATCGACAGGGTGGGGGGGCTTTTCCTACAATGAGCAGTTCTTC.

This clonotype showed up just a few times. DNA of the CDR3: TGCGCCAGCAGCCAAGATCCTGGGCAGGGTTCCTACGAGCAGTACTTC. This encodes CASSQDPGQGSYEQYF. The chain couples TRBV4-3 to TRBJ2-7, with a tentative D call TRBD1 (5 bases). Trimming removed 0 bases at V and 1 base at J, with 13 bases between. This CDR3 region has 16 residues. CDR1 is LGHNA and CDR2 is YSLEER in the germline V gene.

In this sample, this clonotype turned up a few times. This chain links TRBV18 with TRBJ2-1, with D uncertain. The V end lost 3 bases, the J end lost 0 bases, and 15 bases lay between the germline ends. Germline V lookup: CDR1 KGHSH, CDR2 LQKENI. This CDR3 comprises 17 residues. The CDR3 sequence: CASSPQWSDLSYNEQFF. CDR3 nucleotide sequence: TGTGCCAGCTCACCCCAGTGGAGCGACCTCTCCTACAATGAGCAGTTCTTC.

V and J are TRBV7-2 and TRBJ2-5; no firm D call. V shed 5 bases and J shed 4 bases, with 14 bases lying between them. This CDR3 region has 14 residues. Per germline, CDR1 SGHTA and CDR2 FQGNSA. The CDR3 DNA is TGTGCCAGCAGCCCACCGACCTGGGGAGAGACCCAGTACTTC. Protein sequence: CASSPPTWGETQYF.

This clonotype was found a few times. The CDR3 here is CASSSRDRDTGELFF. In nucleotides, the CDR3 is TGTGCCAGCAGCTCCCGGGACAGGGATACCGGGGAGCTGTTTTTT. The J gene is TRBJ2-2, the V gene TRBV7-2, with TRBD1 matching over 9 bases. Germline CDR1 and CDR2: SGHTA and FQGNSA. Unmatched junction bases numbered 5, after V lost 4 bases and J lost 5 bases. This CDR3 contains 15 residues.

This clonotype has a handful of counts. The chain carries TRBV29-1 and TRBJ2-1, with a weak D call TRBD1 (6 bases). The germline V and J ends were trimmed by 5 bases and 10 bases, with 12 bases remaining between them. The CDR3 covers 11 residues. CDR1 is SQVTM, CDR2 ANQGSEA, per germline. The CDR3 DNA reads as TGCAGCGTTCCAGTCGGACAGGAGCAGTTCTTC. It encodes CSVPVGQEQFF.

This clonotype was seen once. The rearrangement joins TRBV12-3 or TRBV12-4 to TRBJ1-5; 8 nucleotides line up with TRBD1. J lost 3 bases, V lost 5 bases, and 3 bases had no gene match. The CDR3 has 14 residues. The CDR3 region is CASSPGGTNQPQHF. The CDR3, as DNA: TGTGCCAGCAGTCCAGGGGGCACCAATCAGCCCCAGCATTTT.

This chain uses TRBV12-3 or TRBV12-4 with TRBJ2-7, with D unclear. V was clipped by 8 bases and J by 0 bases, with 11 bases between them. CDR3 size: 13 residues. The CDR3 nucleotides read TGTGCCAGCGCAACAGACCTCTCCTACGAGCAGTACTTC. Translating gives CASATDLSYEQYF.

This chain's CDR3 is CSASVHSGGSAEAFF. The CDR3 region has the DNA TGCAGTGCTAGTGTGCATTCCGGAGGCTCCGCTGAAGCTTTCTTT. The V call is TRBV20-1, the J call TRBJ1-1; D gene ambiguous. Per the germline V gene, CDR1 is DFQATT and CDR2 is SNEGSKA (reference sequence). V dropped 3 bases and J dropped 6 bases, with 20 bases sitting between them. This CDR3 has 15 residues.

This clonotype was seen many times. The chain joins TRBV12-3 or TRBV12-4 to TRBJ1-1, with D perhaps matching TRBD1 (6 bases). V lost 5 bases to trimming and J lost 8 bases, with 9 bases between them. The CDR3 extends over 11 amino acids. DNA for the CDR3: TGTGCCAGCAGTCGAGGGGGGGAAGCTTTCTTT. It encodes CASSRGGEAFF.

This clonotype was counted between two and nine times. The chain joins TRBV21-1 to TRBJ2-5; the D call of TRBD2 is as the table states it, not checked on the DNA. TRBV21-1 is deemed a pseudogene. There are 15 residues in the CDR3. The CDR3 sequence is CASSDLRGRGETQYF. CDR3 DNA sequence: TGTGCCAGCAGCGACCTACGCGGGAGAGGGGAGACCCAGTACTTC.

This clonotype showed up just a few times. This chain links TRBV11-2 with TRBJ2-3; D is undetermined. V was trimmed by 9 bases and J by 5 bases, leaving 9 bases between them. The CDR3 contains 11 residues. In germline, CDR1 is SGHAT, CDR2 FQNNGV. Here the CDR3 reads CASQTLDTQYF. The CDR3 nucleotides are TGTGCCAGTCAGACCCTAGATACGCAGTATTTT.

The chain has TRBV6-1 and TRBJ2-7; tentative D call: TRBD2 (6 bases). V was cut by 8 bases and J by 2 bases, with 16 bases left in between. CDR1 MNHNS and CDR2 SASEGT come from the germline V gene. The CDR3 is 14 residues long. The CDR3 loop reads CASAPGTGPYEQYF. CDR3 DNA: TGTGCCAGCGCTCCCGGGACTGGGCCCTACGAGCAGTACTTC.

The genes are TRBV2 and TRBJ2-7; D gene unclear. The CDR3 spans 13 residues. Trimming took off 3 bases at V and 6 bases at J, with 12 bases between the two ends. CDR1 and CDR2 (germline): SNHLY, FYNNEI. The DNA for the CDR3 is TGTGCCAGCAGTGACCCGAACGGGCTCGAGCAGTACTTC. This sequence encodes CASSDPNGLEQYF.

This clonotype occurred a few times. The CDR3 DNA is TGTGCCAGCAGCCCGGGACTAGCGGGAGGGCCTGGCTACGAGCAGTACTTC. Its translation is CASSPGLAGGPGYEQYF. J is TRBJ2-7 and V is TRBV28; 16 positions match TRBD2. The CDR3 loop spans 17 amino acids. From germline, CDR1 is MDHEN and CDR2 SYDVKM. Trimming cost V 6 bases and J 3 bases; bases outside gene matches: 8.

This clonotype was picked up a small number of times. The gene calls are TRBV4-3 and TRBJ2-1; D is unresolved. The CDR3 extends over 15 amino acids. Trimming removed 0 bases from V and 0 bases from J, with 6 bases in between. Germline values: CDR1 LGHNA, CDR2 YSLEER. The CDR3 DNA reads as TGCGCCAGCAGCCAAGAGGAGAGCTCCTACAATGAGCAGTTCTTC. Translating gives CASSQEESSYNEQFF.

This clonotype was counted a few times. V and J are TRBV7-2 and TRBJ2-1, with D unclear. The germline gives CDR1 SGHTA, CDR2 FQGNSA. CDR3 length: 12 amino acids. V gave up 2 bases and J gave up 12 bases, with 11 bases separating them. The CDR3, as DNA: TGTGCCAGCAGCTTATTAGGTAGAGGGCAGTTCTTC. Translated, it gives CASSLLGRGQFF.

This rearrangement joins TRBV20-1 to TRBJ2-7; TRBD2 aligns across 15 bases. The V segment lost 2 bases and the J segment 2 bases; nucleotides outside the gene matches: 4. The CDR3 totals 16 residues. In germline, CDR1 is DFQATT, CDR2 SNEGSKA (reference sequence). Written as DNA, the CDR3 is TGCAGTGCTAGATCGGGACTAGCGGGGGGACCCTACGAGCAGTACTTC. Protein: CSARSGLAGGPYEQYF.

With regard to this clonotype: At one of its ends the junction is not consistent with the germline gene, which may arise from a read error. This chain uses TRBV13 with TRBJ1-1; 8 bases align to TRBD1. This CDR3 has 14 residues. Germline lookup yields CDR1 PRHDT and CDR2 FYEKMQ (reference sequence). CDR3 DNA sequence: TGTGCCAGCAGCTTAAGTGACAGGGGCACTGATGCTTTCTTT. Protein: CASSLSDRGTDAFF.

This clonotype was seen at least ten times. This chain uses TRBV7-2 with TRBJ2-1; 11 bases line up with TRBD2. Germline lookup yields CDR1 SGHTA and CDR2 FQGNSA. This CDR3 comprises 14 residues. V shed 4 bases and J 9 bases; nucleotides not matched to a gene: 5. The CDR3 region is CASSSLAGGGEQFF. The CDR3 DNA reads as TGTGCCAGCAGCTCCCTAGCGGGGGGTGGTGAGCAGTTCTTC.

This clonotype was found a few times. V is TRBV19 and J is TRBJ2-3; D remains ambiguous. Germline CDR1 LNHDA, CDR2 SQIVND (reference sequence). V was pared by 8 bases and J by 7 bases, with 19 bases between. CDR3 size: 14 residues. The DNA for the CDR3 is TGTGCCAGTTCTTCATGGCAGGAGAGGAATACGCAGTATTTT. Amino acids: CASSSWQERNTQYF.

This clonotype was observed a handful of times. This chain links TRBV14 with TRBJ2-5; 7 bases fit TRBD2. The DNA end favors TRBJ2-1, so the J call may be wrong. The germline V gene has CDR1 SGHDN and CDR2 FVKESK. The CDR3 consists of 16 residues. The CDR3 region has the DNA TGTGCCAGCAGCCAAGACGTACTATGGGGGAGGGGTGAGCAGTTCTTC. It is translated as CASSQDVLWGRGEQFF.

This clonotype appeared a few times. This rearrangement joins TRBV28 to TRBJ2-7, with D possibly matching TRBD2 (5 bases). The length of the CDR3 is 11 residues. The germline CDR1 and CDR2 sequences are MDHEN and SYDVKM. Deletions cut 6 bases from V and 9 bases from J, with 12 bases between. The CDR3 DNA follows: TGTGCCAGCAGCAAGGAGGACCGGCAGTACTTC. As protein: CASSKEDRQYF.

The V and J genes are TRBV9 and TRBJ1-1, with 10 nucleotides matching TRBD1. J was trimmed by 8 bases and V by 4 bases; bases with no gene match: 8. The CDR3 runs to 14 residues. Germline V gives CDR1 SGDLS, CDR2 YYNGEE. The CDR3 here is CASSPPGTGEEAFF. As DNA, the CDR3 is TGTGCCAGCAGCCCCCCCGGGACAGGGGAGGAAGCTTTCTTT.

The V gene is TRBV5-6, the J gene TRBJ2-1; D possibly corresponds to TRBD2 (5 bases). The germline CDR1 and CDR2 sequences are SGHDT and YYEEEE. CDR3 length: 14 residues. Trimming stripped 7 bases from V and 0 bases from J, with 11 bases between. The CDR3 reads CASRRGSSYNEQFF. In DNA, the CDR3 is TGTGCCAGCCGACGAGGGAGCTCCTACAATGAGCAGTTCTTC.